The sequence of this T cell receptor beta chain was determined in a study of radiotherapy plus CTLA-4 blockade in lung cancer. Whole-study context: Disease control was present in roughly 30% of patients, and objective responses in under 20%.

CTLA-4 blockade with ipilimumab, together with focal radiation, was given to patients with chemo-refractory metastatic non-small-cell lung cancer. Measured with immunoSEQ multiplex PCR; TCRdb has only the in-frame clones, and not every one. The sample has roughly 85,000 clones; 85% to 90% are singletons. In the case of this clone: Its antigen is still unknown.

This CDR3 comprises 13 residues. The J segment lost 7 bases and the V segment lost 7 bases, leaving 7 bases of the junction unmatched. Germline CDR1 is MNHEY and CDR2 is SVGAGI. Study results and limitations: TCR clones from tumors expanded in blood after radiotherapy plus ipilimumab.

This clonotype originated in a human donor with non-small cell lung cancer that progressed on radiotherapy plus ipilimumab. This chain joins TRBV6-5 and TRBJ2-4, with 7 bases matching TRBD2. Here the sequenced sample was peripheral blood, taken from a patient treated with radiotherapy plus ipilimumab. CDR3 residues: CASTKPGGNIQYF. The CDR3 bases are TGTGCCAGCACGAAGCCCGGGGGGAACATTCAGTACTTC.